This TCR beta chain was captured in a study of blood T cells in healthy people across ages. This clonotype was detected a few times. Through a sample-barcoded 5' primer and a J-beta primer mix, a second PCR was run for roughly 7 to 12 cycles. Each TCR beta cDNA got a 12-nucleotide random molecular identifier. TCRdb re-called the 5' RACE reads through MiXCR, storing one row per CDR3 protein. The sample includes roughly 1,700,000 distinct CDR3 sequences, roughly 27% seen only once; the top ten take 7% to 9%. The ends were cut back, 5 bases at V and 5 bases at J, with 6 bases in the middle. CDR1 and CDR2 (germline): SQVTM, ANQGSEA. The CDR3 contains 11 residues.

The V and J genes are TRBV29-1 and TRBJ1-4; D is ambiguous. The TCR originated in a woman aged 25 to 39 in good health. The material sequenced was blood. The CDR3 sequence is CSVSSNEKLFF. For the CDR3, the DNA is TGCAGCGTTAGCTCCAATGAAAAACTGTTTTTT.